This T cell receptor beta chain was obtained from a study of metastatic and nonmetastatic thyroid tumors. Overall study context: Peripheral blood and tumor or nodule samples from malignant and benign thyroid patients were compared. Study outcomes and limitations: For both blood and tumor, malignant thyroid tumors reportedly showed significantly higher TCR beta diversity than benign nodules did.

This clone was recorded at least ten times. Its specificity is unknown. Each patient came to thyroid surgery without any prior treatment (of any kind). Original processing methods: Clinicopathological groups of papillary thyroid cancer showed CDR3 differences that were used to build a distant-metastasis classifier. TCRdb re-processed the PCR reads through MiXCR. TCRdb, not the authors, supplied the V and J calls. The sample yields roughly 58,000 clones, less than 5% seen once. Between the trimmed V and J ends, which lost 6 bases and 3 bases, there was a span of 11 bases. The CDR3 extends over 14 amino acids. Per the germline V gene, CDR1 is SNHLY and CDR2 is FYNNEI.

The sequenced sample was blood. The clonotype comes from a female donor with papillary thyroid cancer or a benign thyroid nodule (not recorded which). Some clones in this sample may be carry-over from other donors' samples. J is TRBJ1-4 and V is TRBV2; D not resolved. CDR3 amino acids: CASRSRGANEKLFF. In DNA, the CDR3 is TGTGCCAGCAGGTCCCGAGGAGCTAATGAAAAACTGTTTTTT.